The clone carrying this T cell receptor beta chain was found many times. Antigen specificity is unknown. Authors of the study amplified TCR beta CDR3 regions from RNA transcripts. First-round RT-PCR with HTBI primers amplified the TCR CDR3 region. TCRdb analysed the multiplex PCR reads with MiXCR anew, one entry per CDR3 protein. Of more than 500,000 distinct CDR3 sequences listed, under 15% are singletons. This sample was included in a study of T cells in Graves' hyperthyroidism and ophthalmopathy. General study findings and limits: Blood held most thyroid clonotypes expanded above 0.001 frequency. A 13 V-J model separated ophthalmopathy from stable hyperthyroidism. Before onset, by a median of approximately 5.9 months, the model predicted ophthalmopathy.

For ophthalmopathy patients, the Clinical Activity Score was at least 3 and the NOSPECS grade at least 4; duration was under 3 months. The sequence was collected from a woman aged 40 to 50 with Graves' ophthalmopathy. Sequencing was performed on blood.

The DNA of the CDR3 is TGTGCCAGCACCCAGACAGGGGCTCTGCACGAGCAGTACTTC. Amino acids: CASTQTGALHEQYF. The chain carries TRBV28 and TRBJ2-7; 8 positions agree with TRBD1. The germline V gene has CDR1 MDHEN and CDR2 SYDVKM. V lost 7 bases to trimming and J lost 5 bases; unmatched junction nucleotides: 10. The CDR3 runs 14 residues.